The sequence of this T cell receptor beta chain was determined in a study of beta chain features in type 1 diabetes. Study-level results: There was a moderate but significant shortening of TCRB CDR3s in all four CD4+ subsets of Type 1 diabetes patients.

A word on this clone: Antigen: not known.

Sequencing targeted expressed TCRB transcripts, as all isolated RNA had been reverse transcribed. Clones were sequenced by immunoSEQ multiplex PCR, and TCRdb holds only the in-frame ones, with some missing. The sample includes fewer than 300,000 clones, 20% of them seen just once. The CDR3 is made up of 15 amino acids. Germline CDR1 reads GTSNPN; CDR2 reads SVGIG (reference sequence). After removal of 1 base from V and 2 bases from J, the junction contained 2 bases not matched to a gene. The chain employs TRBV30 and TRBJ2-3, with 11 bases fitting TRBD2. This sequence was found in a woman in her 40s with type 1 diabetes. What was sequenced was naive CD4+ T cells from blood. CDR3 coding DNA: TGTGCCTGGAGTGAACTAGCGGGAGTCACAGATACGCAGTATTTT. As protein: CAWSELAGVTDTQYF.